This TCR beta chain was identified during a study of T cell changes during pregnancy in multiple sclerosis. Assay used: immunoSEQ multiplex PCR; TCRdb lists only in-frame clones, some missing. The table lists approximately 49,000 clones, approximately 92% of them singletons, with roughly 0.91% in the top ten. V dropped 6 bases and J dropped 6; count of bases not matched to a gene: 8. The CDR3 sequence is 14 residues long. Germline CDR1 and CDR2: MGHDK and SYGVNS. Sequencing was performed on CD4+ T cells from peripheral blood mononuclear cells, taken in the second trimester of pregnancy. The sequence was collected from a female donor in good health, enrolled as a control in a pregnancy study. This chain connects TRBV25-1 to TRBJ2-1, with 7 nucleotides matching TRBD1. The CDR3 here is CASRTTGVVNEQFF. The CDR3 DNA sequence: TGTGCCAGCAGGACTACAGGGGTGGTCAATGAGCAGTTCTTC.